The sequence of this T cell receptor beta chain was determined in a study of CD8 T cells in ankylosing spondylitis. Quantitative molecular-barcoded 5'-RACE generated the TCR beta libraries. MiXCR was run by TCRdb on the 5' RACE reads, yielding one entry per CDR3 protein. The table includes 800,000 to 900,000 distinct CDR3 sequences, about 10% detected once. This CDR3 contains 15 residues. Germline CDR1 LNHNV, CDR2 YYDKDF (reference sequence). V lost 1 base and J lost 6, with 13 bases in between. Study conclusions and caveats: CD8+ by phenotype, disease-linked clones were relatively rare in peripheral blood. Ankylosing spondylitis blood seemed to carry a telltale TCR beta motif made of under ten highly homologous variants.

Note on this clonotype: As yet, its antigen is unknown.

The sequenced material came from blood, either unsorted or a sorted T cell fraction (not recorded which). The chain carries TRBV15 and TRBJ2-1; TRBD1 or TRBD2 may be the D gene (5 bases each). The clonotype comes from a male donor with ankylosing spondylitis. The CDR3 DNA reads as TGTGCCACCAGCAGAGGGGACGGGCGGACCAATGAGCAGTTCTTC. Amino acids: CATSRGDGRTNEQFF.